A single sample is the source of the 16 T cell receptor beta chains below, sequenced in a study of blood T cell repertoires in COVID-19. Produced via immunoSEQ multiplex PCR; TCRdb's table is partial and in-frame only. The table records some 130,000 clones, roughly three quarters of them present only once. The sample consisted of peripheral blood. The receptors here all came from a woman aged 70-85 years with acute or convalescent COVID-19.

The gene calls are TRBV27 and TRBJ2-1; 7 bases align to TRBD1. V was pared by 2 bases and J by 12 bases, with 13 bases of the junction left unmatched. The CDR3 consists of 15 residues. Per the germline V gene, CDR1 is MNHEY and CDR2 is SMNVEV (reference sequence). CDR3 in DNA: TGTGCCAGCAGTTTAGGGGGACAGTCCATGGTGAGGCAGTTCTTC. Translating it yields CASSLGGQSMVRQFF.

Points on this clone: The sample has other DNA sequences that encode this CDR3 too. This sequence joins TRBV9 and TRBJ1-5; a weak D match, TRBD1 (6 bases). Germline V gene sequence: CDR1 SGDLS, CDR2 YYNGEE. Trimming left V 4 bases short and J 1 base short, with 12 bases between. The CDR3 contains 15 residues. DNA for the CDR3: TGTGCCAGCAGCTTGACCGGGACAAGCAATCAGCCCCAGCATTTT. Amino acid sequence: CASSLTGTSNQPQHF.

This rearrangement joins TRBV2 to TRBJ1-4; D is ambiguous. Trimming cost V 0 bases and J 0 bases, with 5 bases left between them. The CDR3 spans 15 residues. Looked up from germline, CDR1 is SNHLY and CDR2 is FYNNEI. CDR3 bases: TGTGCCAGCAGTGAAGCCGGGACAACTAATGAAAAACTGTTTTTT. It codes for CASSEAGTTNEKLFF.

The chain carries TRBV6-5 and TRBJ2-6; the D is unclear. Germline CDR1 and CDR2: MNHEY and SVGAGI. The CDR3 covers 15 residues. Trimming cost V 6 bases and J 0 bases, with 9 bases left between them. The CDR3 sequence: CASSFSSSGANVLTF. The CDR3 coding sequence is TGTGCCAGCAGCTTTAGTAGCTCTGGGGCCAACGTCCTGACTTTC.

This clone was observed many times. This chain joins TRBV19 and TRBJ1-5; 7 nucleotides match TRBD1. Germline CDR1 reads LNHDA; CDR2 reads SQIVND (reference sequence). There are 15 residues in the CDR3. V shed 5 bases, J shed 2 bases, and the junction held 6 bases outside the gene matches. The CDR3 is CASSAGQHGNQPQHF. Written as DNA, the CDR3 is TGTGCCAGTAGTGCGGGACAGCACGGCAATCAGCCCCAGCATTTT.

The sample holds one count of this clone. The rearrangement joins TRBV7-2 to TRBJ2-7; 12 bases are a match to TRBD2. The CDR3 has 14 amino acids. J lost 6 bases, V lost 5 bases, and 5 bases had no gene match. Germline lookup yields CDR1 SGHTA and CDR2 FQGNSA. CDR3 bases: TGTGCCAGCAGCCGGACTAGCGGGGCGGGCGAGCAGTACTTC. Translation: CASSRTSGAGEQYF.

The J gene is TRBJ1-2, the V gene TRBV7-2; 9 bases are shared with TRBD1. The germline gives CDR1 SGHTA, CDR2 FQGNSA. V lost 5 bases to trimming and J lost 5 bases; unmatched junction nucleotides: 6. This CDR3 contains 14 residues. The CDR3 sequence is CASSARDRAYGYTF. The DNA for the CDR3 is TGTGCCAGCAGCGCTAGGGACAGGGCATATGGCTACACCTTC. Based on the CDR3 plus reference TRBV7-2 and TRBJ1-2, the full variable domain is GAGVSQSPSNKVTEKGKDVELRCDPISGHTALYWYRQSLGQGLEFLIYFQGNSAPDKSGLPSDRFSAERTGGSVSTLTIQRTQQEDSAVYLCASSARDRAYGYTFGSGTRLTVV.

In this sample, this clone turned up once. The chain joins TRBV11-3 to TRBJ2-1, with TRBD2 identical over 13 bases. J lost 7 bases, V lost 2 bases, and 5 bases had no gene match. Germline CDR1 SGHNT, CDR2 YENEEA. The CDR3 consists of 16 residues. The CDR3 here is CASSLNGLAGVNEQFF. The CDR3 region has the DNA TGTGCCAGCAGCTTAAATGGACTAGCGGGGGTGAATGAGCAGTTCTTC.

The chain couples TRBV28 to TRBJ2-1; 11 bases are a match to TRBD2. This CDR3 has 16 amino acids. Germline V gene sequence: CDR1 MDHEN, CDR2 SYDVKM. V trimming: 5 bases; J trimming: 2 bases; junction bases outside the gene matches: 5. The CDR3 loop is CASSMLGLAAYNEQFF. The CDR3 DNA sequence: TGTGCCAGCAGTATGTTGGGACTAGCGGCCTACAATGAGCAGTTCTTC.

The chain combines TRBV30 with TRBJ2-5, with 7 bases that match TRBD1. After removal of 0 bases from V and 5 bases from J, the junction contained 6 bases not matched to a gene. The CDR3 runs to 14 residues. Per the germline V gene, CDR1 is GTSNPN and CDR2 is SVGIG (reference sequence). The CDR3: CAWSVLGGKETQYF. CDR3 bases: TGTGCCTGGAGTGTACTAGGGGGCAAGGAGACCCAGTACTTC.

Many counts were recorded for this clone. The chain links TRBV15 to TRBJ2-7, with D hard to call. This CDR3 comprises 14 residues. Germline values: CDR1 LNHNV, CDR2 YYDKDF (reference sequence). Trimming left V 1 base short and J 0 bases short, with 7 bases between. CDR3 nucleotide sequence: TGTGCCACCAGCAGAGCTTTTAGCTCCTACGAGCAGTACTTC. Amino acids: CATSRAFSSYEQYF.

Only a few counts were recorded for this clone. The CDR3 DNA reads TGTGCCAGCAGCTTGGAGGGGGTGACAGCCGACCTAGCCAAAAACATTCAGTACTTC. Its translation: CASSLEGVTADLAKNIQYF. The chain couples TRBV5-5 to TRBJ2-4; weak D call: TRBD1 (6 bases). Germline CDR1 SGHKS, CDR2 YYEKEE (reference sequence). CDR3 size: 19 residues. V was cut by 0 bases and J by 0 bases, with 19 bases left in between.

CDR3 sequence: CASSYSPGFNIQYF. CDR3 DNA: TGTGCCAGCAGTTACTCGCCAGGGTTTAACATTCAGTACTTC. V and J are TRBV6-2 or TRBV6-3 and TRBJ2-4; weak D call: TRBD1 (5 bases). The CDR3 is made up of 14 amino acids. V was pared by 0 bases and J by 7 bases, with 10 bases between. Germline V CDR1 and CDR2: MNHEY, SVGEGT.

The chain has TRBV27 and TRBJ1-6, with 9 bases that match TRBD1. Per germline, CDR1 MNHEY and CDR2 SMNVEV (reference sequence). With V trimmed by 8 bases and J by 5 bases, 1 base remained unmatched. This CDR3 is 13 amino acids long. DNA for the CDR3: TGTGCCAGCGGGGACAGGGATAATTCACCCCTCCACTTT. Amino acids: CASGDRDNSPLHF.

The J gene is TRBJ1-4, the V gene TRBV6-5, with 9 bases matching TRBD1. CDR1 is MNHEY, CDR2 SVGAGI, per germline. This CDR3 spans 15 amino acids. V shed 0 bases and J 5 bases; nucleotides not matched to a gene: 1. The CDR3, as DNA: TGTGCCAGCAGTTACTCAGACAGGGGGAATGAAAAACTGTTTTTT. Protein product: CASSYSDRGNEKLFF.

This clone was observed a handful of times. The chain has TRBV5-1 and TRBJ1-4; perhaps TRBD1 as D (6 bases). In germline, CDR1 is SGHRS, CDR2 YFSETQ. With 2 bases removed from V and 4 bases from J, the gap between germline ends came to 9 bases. This CDR3 comprises 14 residues. CDR3 residues: CASSLTQGNEKLFF. In DNA, the CDR3 is TGCGCCAGCAGCTTAACACAGGGTAATGAAAAACTGTTTTTT.